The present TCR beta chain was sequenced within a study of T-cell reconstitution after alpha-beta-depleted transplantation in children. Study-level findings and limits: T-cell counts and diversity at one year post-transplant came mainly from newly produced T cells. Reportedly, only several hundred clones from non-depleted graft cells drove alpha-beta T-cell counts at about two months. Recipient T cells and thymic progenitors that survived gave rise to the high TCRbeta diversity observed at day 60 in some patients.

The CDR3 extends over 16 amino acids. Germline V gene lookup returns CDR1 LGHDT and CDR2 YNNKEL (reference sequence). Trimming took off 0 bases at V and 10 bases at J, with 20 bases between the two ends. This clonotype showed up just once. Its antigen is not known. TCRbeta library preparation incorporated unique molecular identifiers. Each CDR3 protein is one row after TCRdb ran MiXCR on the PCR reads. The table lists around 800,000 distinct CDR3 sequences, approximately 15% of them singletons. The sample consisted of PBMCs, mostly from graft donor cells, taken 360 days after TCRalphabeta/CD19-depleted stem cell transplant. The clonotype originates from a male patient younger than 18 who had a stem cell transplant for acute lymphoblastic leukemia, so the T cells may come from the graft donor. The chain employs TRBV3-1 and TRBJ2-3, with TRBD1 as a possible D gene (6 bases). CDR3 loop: CASSQDLQGYRGAQYF. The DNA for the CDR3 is TGTGCCAGCAGCCAAGATCTACAGGGTTATCGAGGGGCGCAGTATTTT.